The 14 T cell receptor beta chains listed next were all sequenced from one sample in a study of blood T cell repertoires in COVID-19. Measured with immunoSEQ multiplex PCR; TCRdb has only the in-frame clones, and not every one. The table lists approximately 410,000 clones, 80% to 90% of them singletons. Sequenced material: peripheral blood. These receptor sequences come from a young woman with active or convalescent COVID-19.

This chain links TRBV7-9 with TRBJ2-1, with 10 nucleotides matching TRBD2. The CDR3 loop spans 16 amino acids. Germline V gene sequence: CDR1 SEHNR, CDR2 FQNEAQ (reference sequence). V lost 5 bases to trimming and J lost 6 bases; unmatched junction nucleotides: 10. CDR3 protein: CASSQKASSGGNEQFF. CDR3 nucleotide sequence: TGTGCCAGCAGCCAAAAGGCGTCTAGCGGGGGCAATGAGCAGTTCTTC.

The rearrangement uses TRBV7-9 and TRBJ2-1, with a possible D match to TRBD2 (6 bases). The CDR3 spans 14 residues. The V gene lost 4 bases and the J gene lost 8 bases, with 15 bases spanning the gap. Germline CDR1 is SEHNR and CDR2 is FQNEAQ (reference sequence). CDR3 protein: CASSSRPGVDEQFF. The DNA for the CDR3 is TGTGCCAGCAGCTCCCGACCGGGAGTGGATGAGCAGTTCTTC.

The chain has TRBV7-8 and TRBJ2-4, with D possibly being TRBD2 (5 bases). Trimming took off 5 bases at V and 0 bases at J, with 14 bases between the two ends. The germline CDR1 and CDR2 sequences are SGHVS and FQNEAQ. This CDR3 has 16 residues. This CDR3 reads CASSLEVILAKNIQYF. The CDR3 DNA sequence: TGTGCCAGCAGCCTGGAGGTTATTCTAGCCAAAAACATTCAGTACTTC. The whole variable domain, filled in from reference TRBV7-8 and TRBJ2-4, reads GAGVSQSPRYKVAKRGQDVALRCDPISGHVSLFWYQQALGQGPEFLTYFQNEAQLDKSGLPSDRFFAERPEGSVSTLKIQRTQQEDSAVYLCASSLEVILAKNIQYFGAGTRLSVL.

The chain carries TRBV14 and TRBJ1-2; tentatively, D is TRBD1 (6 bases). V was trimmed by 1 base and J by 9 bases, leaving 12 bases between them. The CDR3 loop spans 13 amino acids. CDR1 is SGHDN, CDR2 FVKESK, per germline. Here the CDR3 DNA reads TGTGCCAGCAGCCAAGCACAGGGATTACGCTACACCTTC. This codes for CASSQAQGLRYTF.

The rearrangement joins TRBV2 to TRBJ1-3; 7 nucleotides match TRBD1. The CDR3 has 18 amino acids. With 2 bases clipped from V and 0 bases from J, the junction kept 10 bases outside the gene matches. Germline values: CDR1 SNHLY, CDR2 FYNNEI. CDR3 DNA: TGTGCCAGCAGTGAAAGGGGGCCTCAGTCGAGCTCTGGAAACACCATATATTTT. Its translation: CASSERGPQSSSGNTIYF.

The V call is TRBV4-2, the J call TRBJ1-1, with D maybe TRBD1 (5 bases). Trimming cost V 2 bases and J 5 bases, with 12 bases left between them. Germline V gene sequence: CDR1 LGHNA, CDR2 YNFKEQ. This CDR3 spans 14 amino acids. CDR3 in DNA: TGTGCCAGCAGCCAACCGGGGGTGAGGACTGAAGCTTTCTTT. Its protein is CASSQPGVRTEAFF.

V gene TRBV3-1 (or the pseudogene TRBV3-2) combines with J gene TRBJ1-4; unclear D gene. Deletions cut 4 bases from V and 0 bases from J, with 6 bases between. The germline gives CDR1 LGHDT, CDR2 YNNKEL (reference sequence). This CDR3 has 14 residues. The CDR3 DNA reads TGTGCCAGCAGCCCGACACCAACTAATGAAAAACTGTTTTTT. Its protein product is CASSPTPTNEKLFF.

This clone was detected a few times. Written as DNA, the CDR3 is TGTGCCAGCACCAAAACTCTAACAGGGAATCAGCCCCAGCATTTT. This sequence encodes CASTKTLTGNQPQHF. This chain joins TRBV2 and TRBJ1-5; D perhaps matches TRBD1 (6 bases). V lost 7 bases and J 4 bases, leaving 17 bases between the germline ends. CDR1 is SNHLY, CDR2 FYNNEI, per germline. The length of the CDR3 is 15 residues.

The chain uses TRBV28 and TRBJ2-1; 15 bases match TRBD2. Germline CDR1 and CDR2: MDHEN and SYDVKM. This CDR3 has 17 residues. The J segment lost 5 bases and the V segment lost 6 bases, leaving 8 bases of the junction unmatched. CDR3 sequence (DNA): TGTGCCAGCAGCAGACCGGGACTAGCGGGGGGAAACAATGAGCAGTTCTTC. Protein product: CASSRPGLAGGNNEQFF.

In nucleotides, the CDR3 is TGCGCCAGCAGCCAGGGACTAGGAGGAGAGACCCAGTACTTC. Translating it yields CASSQGLGGETQYF. The J gene is TRBJ2-5, the V gene TRBV5-1, with 8 bases identical to TRBD2. V lost 4 bases to trimming and J lost 4 bases; unmatched junction nucleotides: 6. From germline, CDR1 is SGHRS and CDR2 YFSETQ. The CDR3 consists of 14 residues. The whole variable domain, filled in from reference TRBV5-1 and TRBJ2-5, reads KAGVTQTPRYLIKTRGQQVTLSCSPISGHRSVSWYQQTPGQGLQFLFEYFSETQRNKGNFPGRFSGRQFSNSRSEMNVSTLELGDSALYLCASSQGLGGETQYFGPGTRLLVL.

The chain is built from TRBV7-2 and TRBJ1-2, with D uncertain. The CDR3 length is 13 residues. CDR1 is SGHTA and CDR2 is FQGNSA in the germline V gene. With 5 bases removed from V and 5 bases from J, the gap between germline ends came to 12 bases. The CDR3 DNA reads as TGTGCCAGCAGCCCCTTAGCGCCTTATGGCTACACCTTC. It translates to CASSPLAPYGYTF.

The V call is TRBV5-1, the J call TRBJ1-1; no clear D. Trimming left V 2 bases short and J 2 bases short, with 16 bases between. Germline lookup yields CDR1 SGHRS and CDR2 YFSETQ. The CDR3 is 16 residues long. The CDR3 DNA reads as TGCGCCAGCAGCTTAATCGGCCAGTCGACAAACACTGAAGCTTTCTTT. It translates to CASSLIGQSTNTEAFF. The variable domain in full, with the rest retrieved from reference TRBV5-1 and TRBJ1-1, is KAGVTQTPRYLIKTRGQQVTLSCSPISGHRSVSWYQQTPGQGLQFLFEYFSETQRNKGNFPGRFSGRQFSNSRSEMNVSTLELGDSALYLCASSLIGQSTNTEAFFGQGTRLTVV.

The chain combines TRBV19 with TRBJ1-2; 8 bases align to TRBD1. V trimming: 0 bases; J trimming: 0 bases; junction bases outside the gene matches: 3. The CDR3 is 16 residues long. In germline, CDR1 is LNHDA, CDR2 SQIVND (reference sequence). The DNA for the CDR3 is TGTGCCAGTAGTATAGAGGGGACAGGAGCTAACTATGGCTACACCTTC. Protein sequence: CASSIEGTGANYGYTF.

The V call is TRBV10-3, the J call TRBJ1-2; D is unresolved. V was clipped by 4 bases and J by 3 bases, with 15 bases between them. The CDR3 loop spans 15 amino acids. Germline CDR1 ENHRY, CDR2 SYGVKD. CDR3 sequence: CAISVSGLLDYGYTF. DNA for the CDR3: TGTGCCATCAGTGTCTCCGGGTTGTTGGACTATGGCTACACCTTC.